The clone carrying this T cell receptor beta chain was recorded once. This sample was included in a study of blood T cell repertoires in COVID-19. The CDR3 length is 11 residues. V was pared by 10 bases and J by 12 bases, with 5 bases of the junction left unmatched. Germline V gives CDR1 SNHLY, CDR2 FYNNEI. TCRdb's table, derived via immunoSEQ multiplex PCR, lists solely in-frame clones and lacks some. This sample yields about 74,000 clones, of which around 90% are seen a single time; 29% belongs to the top ten. Sequenced sample: peripheral blood. The chain has TRBV2 and TRBJ2-3; 12 nucleotides line up with TRBD2. This TCR derives from a woman of 80 years or more with active or convalescent COVID-19. CDR3 region: CAIPLAGGQYF. DNA of the CDR3: TGTGCCATTCCACTAGCGGGGGGCCAGTATTTT. Full variable domain (rest looked up from reference TRBV2 and TRBJ2-3): EPEVTQTPSHQVTQMGQEVILRCVPISNHLYFYWYRQILGQKVEFLVSFYNNEISEKSEIFDDQFSVERPDGSNFTLKIRSTKLEDSAMYFCAIPLAGGQYFGPGTRLTVL.